The rows below give T cell receptor beta chains drawn from one sample of a study of T cell changes during pregnancy in multiple sclerosis. TCRdb's table, derived via immunoSEQ multiplex PCR, lists solely in-frame clones and lacks some. Here the sample spans 45,000 to 55,000 clones, 92% being singletons. The material was peripheral blood, obtained after pregnancy. The receptors originated from a female donor with multiple sclerosis, enrolled in a pregnancy study. The CDR3 runs from the conserved cysteine through the conserved F or W. A D gene is named only where the DNA matches it firmly. For some rows the clone size is stated as once, few or many, or as a class when expanded; others skip it.

cdr3_aa: CASSFGGYYYEQYF
cdr3_nt: TGTGCCAGCAGTTTTGGGGGCTACTACTACGAGCAGTACTTC
clone_size: NA
j_call: TRBJ2-7
d_call: NA
v_call: TRBV6-5

cdr3_aa: CSVGTGVSNQPQHF
cdr3_nt: TGCAGCGTTGGGACAGGGGTTAGCAATCAGCCCCAGCATTTT
clone_size: NA
j_call: TRBJ1-5
d_call: TRBD1
v_call: TRBV29-1

cdr3_aa: CSARDRGYTDTQYF
cdr3_nt: TGCAGCGCACGGGACAGGGGGTACACAGATACGCAGTATTTT
clone_size: NA
j_call: TRBJ2-3
d_call: TRBD1
v_call: TRBV29-1

cdr3_aa: CASSIGTIAGTEAFF
cdr3_nt: TGTGCCAGTAGTATAGGGACGATTGCGGGCACTGAAGCTTTCTTT
clone_size: NA
j_call: TRBJ1-1
d_call: NA
v_call: TRBV19

cdr3_aa: CASSYDPGRSGNTIYF
cdr3_nt: TGTGCCAGCAGTTACGACCCAGGGCGGTCTGGAAACACCATATATTTT
clone_size: NA
j_call: TRBJ1-3
d_call: NA
v_call: TRBV6-5

cdr3_aa: CASSVRTSGGTYNEQFF
cdr3_nt: TGTGCCAGCAGCGTAAGGACTAGCGGGGGGACCTACAATGAGCAGTTCTTC
clone_size: once
j_call: TRBJ2-1
d_call: TRBD2
v_call: TRBV9

cdr3_aa: CASSRSGANTEAFF
cdr3_nt: TGTGCCAGCAGCCGGTCAGGGGCTAACACTGAAGCTTTCTTT
clone_size: NA
j_call: TRBJ1-1
d_call: NA
v_call: TRBV7-9

cdr3_aa: CASSLAGQGETQYF
cdr3_nt: TGCGCCAGCAGCTTGGCCGGGCAGGGGGAGACCCAGTACTTC
clone_size: once
j_call: TRBJ2-5
d_call: NA
v_call: TRBV5-1

cdr3_aa: CATSRVTVVDGYTF
cdr3_nt: TGTGCCACCAGCAGGGTGACAGTTGTCGATGGCTACACCTTC
clone_size: NA
j_call: TRBJ1-2
d_call: NA
v_call: TRBV15

cdr3_aa: CASSIRGSGNTIYF
cdr3_nt: TGTGCCAGTAGTATTCGAGGCAGTGGAAACACCATATATTTT
clone_size: NA
j_call: TRBJ1-3
d_call: NA
v_call: TRBV19

cdr3_aa: CASSEFVSGGTDTQYF
cdr3_nt: TGTGCCAGCAGTGAATTCGTTAGCGGGGGCACAGATACGCAGTATTTT
clone_size: NA
j_call: TRBJ2-3
d_call: TRBD2
v_call: TRBV6-1

cdr3_aa: CASSSDRVGNQPQHF
cdr3_nt: TGTGCCAGCAGTTCTGACAGGGTTGGGAATCAGCCCCAGCATTTT
clone_size: NA
j_call: TRBJ1-5
d_call: TRBD1
v_call: TRBV5-6

cdr3_aa: CASSPRTSGGSEQFF
cdr3_nt: TGCGCCAGCAGTCCGCGGACTAGCGGGGGGTCGGAGCAGTTCTTC
clone_size: NA
j_call: TRBJ2-1
d_call: TRBD2
v_call: TRBV5-1

cdr3_aa: CATGIGTGSPYEQYF
cdr3_nt: TGTGCCACCGGTATTGGGACAGGTTCGCCCTACGAGCAGTACTTC
clone_size: NA
j_call: TRBJ2-7
d_call: TRBD1
v_call: TRBV10-3

cdr3_aa: CASSHRGTSGGNTIYF
cdr3_nt: TGTGCCAGCAGCCACCGAGGGACTTCAGGGGGAAACACCATATATTTT
clone_size: NA
j_call: TRBJ1-3
d_call: NA
v_call: TRBV11-2

cdr3_aa: CASSTRVAYGYTF
cdr3_nt: TGTGCCAGCAGTACCAGGGTGGCCTATGGCTACACCTTC
clone_size: NA
j_call: TRBJ1-2
d_call: NA
v_call: TRBV6-5

cdr3_aa: CASSSGTSYQETQYF
cdr3_nt: TGTGCCAGCAGCTCCGGGACTAGCTACCAAGAGACCCAGTACTTC
clone_size: NA
j_call: TRBJ2-5
d_call: TRBD2
v_call: TRBV5-4

cdr3_aa: CASSEARTGGYRETQYF
cdr3_nt: TGTGCCAGCAGTGAAGCGCGGACAGGGGGTTACCGAGAGACCCAGTACTTC
clone_size: NA
j_call: TRBJ2-5
d_call: TRBD1
v_call: TRBV2

cdr3_aa: CASSERLLQETQYF
cdr3_nt: TGTGCCAGCAGTGAAAGACTTCTCCAAGAGACCCAGTACTTC
clone_size: once
j_call: TRBJ2-5
d_call: NA
v_call: TRBV25-1

cdr3_aa: CSVDLSRLNTEAFF
cdr3_nt: TGCAGCGTTGATCTTAGCAGACTGAACACTGAAGCTTTCTTT
clone_size: NA
j_call: TRBJ1-1
d_call: NA
v_call: TRBV29-1

cdr3_aa: CASSGDKAYGEAFF
cdr3_nt: TGTGCCAGCAGCGGCGACAAGGCGTACGGTGAAGCTTTCTTT
clone_size: NA
j_call: TRBJ1-1
d_call: NA
v_call: TRBV9

cdr3_aa: CASSDSRGSTDTQYF
cdr3_nt: TGTGCCAGCAGTGACTCGCGAGGGAGCACAGATACGCAGTATTTT
clone_size: NA
j_call: TRBJ2-3
d_call: NA
v_call: TRBV6-4

cdr3_aa: CAISRATGELFF
cdr3_nt: TGTGCCATCAGCAGGGCCACCGGGGAGCTGTTTTTT
clone_size: NA
j_call: TRBJ2-2
d_call: NA
v_call: TRBV10-3

cdr3_aa: CASSPPGPQAFF
cdr3_nt: TGTGCCAGCTCACCTCCAGGGCCGCAGGCTTTCTTT
clone_size: NA
j_call: TRBJ1-1
d_call: NA
v_call: TRBV18

cdr3_aa: CASEAAKANYGYTF
cdr3_nt: TGTGCCAGCGAGGCTGCAAAGGCTAACTATGGCTACACCTTC
clone_size: NA
j_call: TRBJ1-2
d_call: NA
v_call: TRBV10-3

cdr3_aa: CASSLVAVGVRDEQFF
cdr3_nt: TGTGCCAGCAGCTTAGTTGCCGTCGGGGTTAGGGATGAGCAGTTCTTC
clone_size: NA
j_call: TRBJ2-1
d_call: NA
v_call: TRBV7-2

cdr3_aa: CAWSVRGSSGNTIYF
cdr3_nt: TGTGCCTGGAGTGTACGAGGGAGCTCTGGAAACACCATATATTTT
clone_size: NA
j_call: TRBJ1-3
d_call: NA
v_call: TRBV30

cdr3_aa: CASSLDTVSPLHF
cdr3_nt: TGTGCCAGCAGCTTAGATACGGTCTCACCCCTCCACTTT
clone_size: NA
j_call: TRBJ1-6
d_call: NA
v_call: TRBV9

cdr3_aa: CASSRISGNTPYEQYF
cdr3_nt: TGTGCCAGCAGCCGGATCTCCGGGAACACTCCCTACGAGCAGTACTTC
clone_size: NA
j_call: TRBJ2-7
d_call: NA
v_call: TRBV25-1

cdr3_aa: CASSAITGADSGELFF
cdr3_nt: TGTGCCAGCAGTGCGATAACAGGGGCGGATTCCGGGGAGCTGTTTTTT
clone_size: NA
j_call: TRBJ2-2
d_call: TRBD1
v_call: TRBV25-1

cdr3_aa: CASSLTGGGEKLFF
cdr3_nt: TGTGCCAGCAGCTTGACAGGGGGCGGTGAAAAACTGTTTTTT
clone_size: NA
j_call: TRBJ1-4
d_call: TRBD1
v_call: TRBV7-2

cdr3_aa: CASSVTLGGSTDTQYF
cdr3_nt: TGTGCCAGCAGCGTGACTCTAGGTGGAAGCACAGATACGCAGTATTTT
clone_size: NA
j_call: TRBJ2-3
d_call: NA
v_call: TRBV5-6

cdr3_aa: CASSLQRGGGIGEQYF
cdr3_nt: TGTGCCAGCAGCTTGCAGAGAGGCGGAGGGATAGGGGAGCAGTACTTC
clone_size: NA
j_call: TRBJ2-7
d_call: NA
v_call: TRBV7-2

cdr3_aa: CASSYHAGGPSGELFF
cdr3_nt: TGTGCCAGCAGTTACCATGCGGGGGGGCCGTCCGGGGAGCTGTTTTTT
clone_size: NA
j_call: TRBJ2-2
d_call: TRBD2
v_call: TRBV6-5

cdr3_aa: CASSLNPGWEQYF
cdr3_nt: TGTGCCAGCAGCTTAAATCCGGGTTGGGAGCAGTACTTC
clone_size: once
j_call: TRBJ2-7
d_call: NA
v_call: TRBV7-3

cdr3_aa: CASSVAGLTDTQYF
cdr3_nt: TGTGCCAGCAGCGTCGCGGGGCTCACAGATACGCAGTATTTT
clone_size: NA
j_call: TRBJ2-3
d_call: NA
v_call: TRBV9

cdr3_aa: CAWSVSWGLGYTF
cdr3_nt: TGTGCCTGGAGTGTAAGTTGGGGGCTTGGCTACACCTTC
clone_size: NA
j_call: TRBJ1-2
d_call: NA
v_call: TRBV30

cdr3_aa: CASSFRLAAYNEQFF
cdr3_nt: TGTGCCAGCAGCTTCCGTCTAGCGGCCTACAATGAGCAGTTCTTC
clone_size: NA
j_call: TRBJ2-1
d_call: TRBD2
v_call: TRBV13

cdr3_aa: CASSKKAAVNEKLFF
cdr3_nt: TGTGCCAGTAGCAAAAAGGCGGCGGTTAATGAAAAACTGTTTTTT
clone_size: NA
j_call: TRBJ1-4
d_call: NA
v_call: TRBV19

cdr3_aa: CASTGTGTANYGYTF
cdr3_nt: TGTGCCAGTACCGGGACAGGGACAGCTAACTATGGCTACACCTTC
clone_size: NA
j_call: TRBJ1-2
d_call: TRBD1
v_call: TRBV19

cdr3_aa: CATSRGQGSGANVLTF
cdr3_nt: TGTGCCACCAGCAGAGGACAGGGGTCTGGGGCCAACGTCCTGACTTTC
clone_size: NA
j_call: TRBJ2-6
d_call: TRBD1
v_call: TRBV15

cdr3_aa: CASSPRWVAGGRETQYF
cdr3_nt: TGTGCCAGCAGCCCAAGATGGGTAGCGGGGGGGCGGGAGACCCAGTACTTC
clone_size: NA
j_call: TRBJ2-5
d_call: TRBD2
v_call: TRBV7-2

cdr3_aa: CASSLVGGEAYEQYF
cdr3_nt: TGTGCCAGCAGCTTAGTGGGAGGGGAGGCCTACGAGCAGTACTTC
clone_size: NA
j_call: TRBJ2-7
d_call: TRBD2
v_call: TRBV7-9